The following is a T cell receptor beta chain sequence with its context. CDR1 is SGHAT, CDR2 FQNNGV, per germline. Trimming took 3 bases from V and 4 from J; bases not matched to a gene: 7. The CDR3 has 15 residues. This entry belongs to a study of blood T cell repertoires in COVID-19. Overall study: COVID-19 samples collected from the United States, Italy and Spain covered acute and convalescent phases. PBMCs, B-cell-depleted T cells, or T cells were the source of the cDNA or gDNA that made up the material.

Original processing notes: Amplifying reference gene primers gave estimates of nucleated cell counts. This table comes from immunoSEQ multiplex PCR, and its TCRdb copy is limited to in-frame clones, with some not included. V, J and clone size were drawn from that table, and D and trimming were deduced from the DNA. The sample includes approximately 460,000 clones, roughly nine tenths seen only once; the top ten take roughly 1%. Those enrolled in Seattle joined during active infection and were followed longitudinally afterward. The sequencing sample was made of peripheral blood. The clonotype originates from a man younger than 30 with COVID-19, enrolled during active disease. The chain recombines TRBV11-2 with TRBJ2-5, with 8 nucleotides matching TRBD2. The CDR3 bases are TGTGCCAGCAGCTTGAGCGGGAGTCAGCGAGAGACCCAGTACTTC. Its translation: CASSLSGSQRETQYF. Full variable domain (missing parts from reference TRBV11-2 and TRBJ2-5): EAGVAQSPRYKIIEKRQSVAFWCNPISGHATLYWYQQILGQGPKLLIQFQNNGVVDDSQLPKDRFSAERLKGVDSTLKIQPAKLEDSAVYLCASSLSGSQRETQYFGPGTRLLVL.